The clone carrying this T cell receptor (beta chain) came up a few times. This sample stems from a study of human T cells and chemical hapten exposure. This CDR3 is built from 15 residues. Trimming removed 3 bases from V and 8 bases from J; junction bases left unmatched: 4. Germline values: CDR1 LNHDA, CDR2 SQIVND (reference sequence). Time point meaning: patch test 1, 2 weeks after DPC sensitization. As to treatment: therapeutic diphenylcyclopropenone sensitization with weekly scalp DPC. From whole blood left unfractionated, total RNA was extracted. TCRdb re-called the RACE reads through MiXCR, storing one row per CDR3 protein. The sample includes approximately 41,000 distinct CDR3 sequences, 4% of them seen just once.

The V call is TRBV19, the J call TRBJ2-1; 13 bases agree with TRBD2. This TCR derives from a man aged 50-59 years with alopecia areata. Some clones in this sample may be carry-over from other donors' samples. The sample here was whole blood, taken in connection with sensitization to the hapten diphenylcyclopropenone (DPC). In DNA form, the CDR3 reads TGTGCCAGTAGTATCAGGACTAGCGGGAGCCATGAGCAGTTCTTC. Encoded protein: CASSIRTSGSHEQFF.